A selection of T cell receptor beta chains follows, all from one sample in a study of T cells in Graves' hyperthyroidism and ophthalmopathy. TCRdb fed the multiplex PCR reads into MiXCR, producing one record per CDR3 protein. The profile shows almost 250,000 distinct CDR3 sequences, around 25% of them singletons. The sequencing input was blood. These receptors were taken from a woman in her thirties or forties with Graves' ophthalmopathy. CDR3s include the opening cysteine and the closing phenylalanine or tryptophan. D genes are given only for firm matches.

CDR3 protein,D gene,V gene,J gene
CASSETLSYEQYF,NA,TRBV6-1,TRBJ2-7
CASSPRGTSGRVETQYF,TRBD2,TRBV6-5,TRBJ2-5
CATSVGQGGNQPQHF,TRBD1,TRBV24-1,TRBJ1-5
CASSLVAGDGYTF,NA,TRBV28,TRBJ1-2
CSAPPLSGRAKLEQYF,TRBD2,TRBV20-1,TRBJ2-7
CASSLYGIGGTGELFF,NA,TRBV11-1,TRBJ2-2
CASSSGLAGAETQYF,TRBD2,TRBV9,TRBJ2-5
CASIGRPGRVFTEAFF,NA,TRBV6-1,TRBJ1-1
CASSFPSGSISGELFF,TRBD2,TRBV11-1,TRBJ2-2
CASRTGGNTEAFF,TRBD1,TRBV28,TRBJ1-1
CASSRNSGNTIYF,NA,TRBV6-1,TRBJ1-3
CASSLEVPGMFITFF,NA,TRBV11-3,TRBJ1-1
CASSIEAPSYRDEQYF,NA,TRBV19,TRBJ2-7
CASRARTNYGYTF,NA,TRBV12-3/TRBV12-4,TRBJ1-2
CSARGDRGNQPQHF,TRBD1,TRBV20-1,TRBJ1-5
CASTAGVGSGELFF,TRBD2,TRBV2,TRBJ2-2
CASSLTRRGGTEAFF,NA,TRBV28,TRBJ1-1
CASRGGPAGNAIYF,NA,TRBV12-3/TRBV12-4,TRBJ1-3
CASTQDTSSSGELFF,NA,TRBV12-3/TRBV12-4,TRBJ2-2
CASSGGQGSSTKNIQYF,TRBD1,TRBV2,TRBJ2-4